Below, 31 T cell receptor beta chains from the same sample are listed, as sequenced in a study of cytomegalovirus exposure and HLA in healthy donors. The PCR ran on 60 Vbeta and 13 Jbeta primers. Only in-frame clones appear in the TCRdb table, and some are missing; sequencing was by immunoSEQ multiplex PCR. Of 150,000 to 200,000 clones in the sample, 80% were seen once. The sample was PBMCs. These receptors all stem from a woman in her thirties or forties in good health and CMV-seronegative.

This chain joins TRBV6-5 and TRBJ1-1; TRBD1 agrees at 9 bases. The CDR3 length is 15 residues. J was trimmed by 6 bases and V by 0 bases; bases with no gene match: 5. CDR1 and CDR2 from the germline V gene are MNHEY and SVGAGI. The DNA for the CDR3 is TGTGCCAGCAGTTACTCCGGACAGGGGTACGCTGAAGCTTTCTTT. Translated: CASSYSGQGYAEAFF.

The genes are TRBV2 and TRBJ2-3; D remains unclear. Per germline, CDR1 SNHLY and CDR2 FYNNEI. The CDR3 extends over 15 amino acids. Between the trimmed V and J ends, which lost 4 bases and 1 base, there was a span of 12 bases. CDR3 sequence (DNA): TGTGCCAGCAGTGGGCTTAGGAGAGGCACAGATACGCAGTATTTT. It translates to CASSGLRRGTDTQYF.

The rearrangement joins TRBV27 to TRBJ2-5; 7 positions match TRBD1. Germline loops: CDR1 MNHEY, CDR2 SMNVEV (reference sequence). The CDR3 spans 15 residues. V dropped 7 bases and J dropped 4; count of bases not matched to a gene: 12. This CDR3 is CASKLEGALGETQYF. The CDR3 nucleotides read TGTGCCAGCAAACTAGAGGGGGCATTGGGAGAGACCCAGTACTTC.

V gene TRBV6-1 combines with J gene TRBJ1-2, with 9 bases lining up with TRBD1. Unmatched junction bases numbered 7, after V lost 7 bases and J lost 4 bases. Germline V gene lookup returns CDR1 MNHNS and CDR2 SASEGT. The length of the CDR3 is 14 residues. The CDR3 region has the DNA TGTGCCAGCATTAAAGACAGGGGGATCTATGGCTACACCTTC. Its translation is CASIKDRGIYGYTF.

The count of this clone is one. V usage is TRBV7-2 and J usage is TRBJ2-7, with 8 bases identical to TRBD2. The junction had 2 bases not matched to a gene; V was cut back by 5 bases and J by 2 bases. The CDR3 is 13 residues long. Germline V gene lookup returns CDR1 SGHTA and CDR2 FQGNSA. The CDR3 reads CASSPGGAYEQYF. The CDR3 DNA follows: TGTGCCAGCAGCCCGGGGGGGGCCTACGAGCAGTACTTC.

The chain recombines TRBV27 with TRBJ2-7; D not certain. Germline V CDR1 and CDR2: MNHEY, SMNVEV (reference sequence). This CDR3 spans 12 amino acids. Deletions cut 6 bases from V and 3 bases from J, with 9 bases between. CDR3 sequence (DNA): TGTGCCAGCAGCCAAGCAGGCTACGAGCAGTACTTC. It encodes CASSQAGYEQYF.

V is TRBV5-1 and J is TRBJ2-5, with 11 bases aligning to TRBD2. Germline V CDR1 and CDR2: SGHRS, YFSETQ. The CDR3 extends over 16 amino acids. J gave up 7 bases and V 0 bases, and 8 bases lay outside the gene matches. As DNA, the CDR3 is TGCGCCAGCAGCTTGGAAGCCCTAGCGGGAGGTGGGACCCAGTACTTC. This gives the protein CASSLEALAGGGTQYF. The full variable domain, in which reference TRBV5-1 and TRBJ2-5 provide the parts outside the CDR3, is KAGVTQTPRYLIKTRGQQVTLSCSPISGHRSVSWYQQTPGQGLQFLFEYFSETQRNKGNFPGRFSGRQFSNSRSEMNVSTLELGDSALYLCASSLEALAGGGTQYFGPGTRLLVL.

The CDR3 protein is CASSVGLVYEQYF. The DNA for the CDR3 is TGTGCCAGCAGCGTTGGACTAGTCTACGAGCAGTACTTC. The chain is built from TRBV7-2 and TRBJ2-7; 7 positions agree with TRBD2. The trim removed 5 bases at V and 3 bases at J, leaving 4 bases unmatched. CDR1 is SGHTA, CDR2 FQGNSA, per germline. This CDR3 is 13 amino acids long.

The chain's CDR3 is CASSLETRPNYGYTF. The CDR3 coding sequence is TGCGCCAGCAGCTTGGAGACAAGGCCTAACTATGGCTACACCTTC. V usage is TRBV5-1 and J usage is TRBJ1-2, with no clear D. Trimming cost V 0 bases and J 0 bases, with 9 bases left between them. The germline V gene has CDR1 SGHRS and CDR2 YFSETQ. The CDR3 is made up of 15 amino acids.

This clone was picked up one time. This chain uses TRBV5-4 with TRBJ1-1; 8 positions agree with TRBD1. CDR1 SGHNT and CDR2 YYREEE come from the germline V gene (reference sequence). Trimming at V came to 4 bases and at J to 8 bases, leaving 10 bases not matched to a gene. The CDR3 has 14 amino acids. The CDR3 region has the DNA TGTGCCAGCAGCACAAAGACAGGGGAATTGGAAGCTTTCTTT. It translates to CASSTKTGELEAFF.

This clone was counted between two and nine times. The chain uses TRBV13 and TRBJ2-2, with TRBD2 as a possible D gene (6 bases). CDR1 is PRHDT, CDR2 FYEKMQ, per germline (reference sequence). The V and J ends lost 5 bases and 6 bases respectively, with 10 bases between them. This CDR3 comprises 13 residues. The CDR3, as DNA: TGTGCCAGCAGCCCCTCGGGGGCCGGGGAGCTGTTTTTT. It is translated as CASSPSGAGELFF. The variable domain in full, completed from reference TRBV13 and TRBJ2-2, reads AAGVIQSPRHLIKEKRETATLKCYPIPRHDTVYWYQQGPGQDPQFLISFYEKMQSDKGSIPDRFSAQQFSDYHSELNMSSLELGDSALYFCASSPSGAGELFFGEGSRLTVL.

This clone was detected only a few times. CDR3 nucleotide sequence: TGTGCCACCCGGACTTATAGCAATCAGCCCCAGCATTTT. The encoded protein is CATRTYSNQPQHF. This rearrangement joins TRBV6-1 to TRBJ1-5; no clear D gene. Germline V gene lookup returns CDR1 MNHNS and CDR2 SASEGT. The CDR3 extends over 13 amino acids. Trimming left V 10 bases short and J 0 bases short, with 10 bases between.

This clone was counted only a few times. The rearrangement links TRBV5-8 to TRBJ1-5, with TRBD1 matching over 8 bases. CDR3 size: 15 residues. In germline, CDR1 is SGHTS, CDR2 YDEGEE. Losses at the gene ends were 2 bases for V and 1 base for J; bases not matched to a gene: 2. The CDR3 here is CASSLGDRSNQPQHF. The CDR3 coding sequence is TGTGCCAGCAGCTTAGGGGACAGGAGCAATCAGCCCCAGCATTTT.

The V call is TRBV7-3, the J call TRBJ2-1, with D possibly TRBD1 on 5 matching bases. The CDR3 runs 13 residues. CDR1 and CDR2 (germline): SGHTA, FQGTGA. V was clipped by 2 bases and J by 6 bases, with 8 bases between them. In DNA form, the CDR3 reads TGTGCCAGCAGCTTAGCAGGGTTCAATGAGCAGTTCTTC. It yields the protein CASSLAGFNEQFF. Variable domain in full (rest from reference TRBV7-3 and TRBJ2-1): GAGVSQTPSNKVTEKGKYVELRCDPISGHTALYWYRQSLGQGPEFLIYFQGTGAADDSGLPNDRFFAVRPEGSVSTLKIQRTERGDSAVYLCASSLAGFNEQFFGPGTRLTVL.

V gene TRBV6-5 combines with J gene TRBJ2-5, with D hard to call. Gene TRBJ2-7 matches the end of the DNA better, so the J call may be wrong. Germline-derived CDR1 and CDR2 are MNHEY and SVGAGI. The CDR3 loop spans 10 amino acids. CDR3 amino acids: CASRGSEQYF. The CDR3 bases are TGTGCCAGCAGGGGTAGCGAGCAGTACTTC.

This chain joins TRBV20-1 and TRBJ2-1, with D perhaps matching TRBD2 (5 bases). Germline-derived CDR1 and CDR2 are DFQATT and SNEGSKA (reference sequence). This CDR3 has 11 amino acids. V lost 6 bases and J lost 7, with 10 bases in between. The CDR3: CSAPRGNEQFF. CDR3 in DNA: TGCAGTGCACCACGGGGTAATGAGCAGTTCTTC.

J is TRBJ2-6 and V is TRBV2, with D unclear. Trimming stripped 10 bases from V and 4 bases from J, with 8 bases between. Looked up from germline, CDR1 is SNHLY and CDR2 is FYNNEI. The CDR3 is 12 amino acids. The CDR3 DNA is TGTGCCATCGGGTTAGGGGCCAACGTCCTGACTTTC. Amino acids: CAIGLGANVLTF. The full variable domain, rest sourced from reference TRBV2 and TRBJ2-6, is EPEVTQTPSHQVTQMGQEVILRCVPISNHLYFYWYRQILGQKVEFLVSFYNNEISEKSEIFDDQFSVERPDGSNFTLKIRSTKLEDSAMYFCAIGLGANVLTFGAGSRLTVL.

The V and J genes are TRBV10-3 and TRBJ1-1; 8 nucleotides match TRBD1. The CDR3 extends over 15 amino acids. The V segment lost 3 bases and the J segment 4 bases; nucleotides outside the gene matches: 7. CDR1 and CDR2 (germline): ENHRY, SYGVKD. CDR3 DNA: TGTGCCATCAGTGACGGCAGGGGGCGGATCACTGAAGCTTTCTTT. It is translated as CAISDGRGRITEAFF.

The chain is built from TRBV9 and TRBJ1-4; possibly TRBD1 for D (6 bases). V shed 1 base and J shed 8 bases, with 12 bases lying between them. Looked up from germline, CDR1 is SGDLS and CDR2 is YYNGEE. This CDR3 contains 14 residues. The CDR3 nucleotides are TGTGCCAGCAGCGTATCAGGGGAGAGCGAAAAACTGTTTTTT. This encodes CASSVSGESEKLFF.

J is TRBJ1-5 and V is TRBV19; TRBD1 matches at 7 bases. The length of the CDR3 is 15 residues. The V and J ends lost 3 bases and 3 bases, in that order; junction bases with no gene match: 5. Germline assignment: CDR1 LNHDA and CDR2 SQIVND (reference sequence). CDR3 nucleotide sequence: TGTGCCAGTAGTATCATCGGGACAGCCAATCAGCCCCAGCATTTT. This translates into CASSIIGTANQPQHF.

The CDR3, as DNA: TGTGCCAGCAGCTTTGCGACTAGTCAATACTACGAGCAGTACTTC. It encodes CASSFATSQYYEQYF. The chain is built from TRBV11-1 and TRBJ2-7; TRBD2 is a possible D gene (6 bases). Trimming removed 3 bases from V and 3 bases from J, with 15 bases in between. Germline V gene lookup returns CDR1 SGHAT and CDR2 FQDESV (reference sequence). This CDR3 contains 15 residues. The whole variable domain, filled in from reference TRBV11-1 and TRBJ2-7, reads EAEVAQSPRYKITEKSQAVAFWCDPISGHATLYWYRQILGQGPELLVQFQDESVVDDSQLPKDRFSAERLKGVDSTLKIQPAELGDSAMYLCASSFATSQYYEQYFGPGTRLTVT.

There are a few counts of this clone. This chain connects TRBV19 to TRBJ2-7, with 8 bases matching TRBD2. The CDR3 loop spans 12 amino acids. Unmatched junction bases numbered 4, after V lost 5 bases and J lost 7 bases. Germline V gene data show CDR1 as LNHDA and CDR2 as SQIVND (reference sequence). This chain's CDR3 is CASSRASGEQYF. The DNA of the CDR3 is TGTGCCAGTAGTCGGGCTAGCGGGGAGCAGTACTTC. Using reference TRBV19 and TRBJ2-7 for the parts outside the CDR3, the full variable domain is DGGITQSPKYLFRKEGQNVTLSCEQNLNHDAMYWYRQDPGQGLRLIYYSQIVNDFQKGDIAEGYSVSREKKESFPLTVTSAQKNPTAFYLCASSRASGEQYFGPGTRLTVT.

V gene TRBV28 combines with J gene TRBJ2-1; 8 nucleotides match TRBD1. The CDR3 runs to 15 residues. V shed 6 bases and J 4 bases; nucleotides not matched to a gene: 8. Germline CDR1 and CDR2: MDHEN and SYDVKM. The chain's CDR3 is CASSPRRTGYNEQFF. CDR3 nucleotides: TGTGCCAGCAGCCCACGAAGGACAGGGTACAATGAGCAGTTCTTC.

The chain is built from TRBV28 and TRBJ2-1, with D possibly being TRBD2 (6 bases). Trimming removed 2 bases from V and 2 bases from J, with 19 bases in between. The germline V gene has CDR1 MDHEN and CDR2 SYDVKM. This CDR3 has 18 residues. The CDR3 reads CASSLRFVAGQAYNEQFF. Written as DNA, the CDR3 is TGTGCCAGCAGTTTAAGGTTCGTCGCGGGGCAAGCCTACAATGAGCAGTTCTTC. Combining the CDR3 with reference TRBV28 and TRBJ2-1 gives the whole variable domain DVKVTQSSRYLVKRTGEKVFLECVQDMDHENMFWYRQDPGLGLRLIYFSYDVKMKEKGDIPEGYSVSREKKERFSLILESASTNQTSMYLCASSLRFVAGQAYNEQFFGPGTRLTVL.

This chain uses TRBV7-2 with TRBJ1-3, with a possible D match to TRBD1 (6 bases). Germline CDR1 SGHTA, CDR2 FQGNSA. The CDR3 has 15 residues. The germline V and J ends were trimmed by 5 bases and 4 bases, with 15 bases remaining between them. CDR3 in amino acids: CASSPGTRGGNTIYF. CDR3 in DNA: TGTGCCAGCAGCCCAGGGACAAGAGGGGGAAACACCATATATTTT.

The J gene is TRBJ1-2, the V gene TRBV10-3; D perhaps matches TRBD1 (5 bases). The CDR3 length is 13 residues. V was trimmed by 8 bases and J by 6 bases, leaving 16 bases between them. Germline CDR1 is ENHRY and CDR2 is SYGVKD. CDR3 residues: CAIEQGGSDGYTF. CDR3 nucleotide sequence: TGTGCCATCGAGCAGGGAGGGTCGGATGGCTACACCTTC.

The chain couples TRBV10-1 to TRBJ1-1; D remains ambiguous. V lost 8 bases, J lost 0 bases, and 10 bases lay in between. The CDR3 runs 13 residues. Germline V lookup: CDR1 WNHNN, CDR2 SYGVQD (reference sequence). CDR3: CASPGRLNTEAFF. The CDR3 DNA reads TGCGCCAGCCCAGGCCGTCTGAACACTGAAGCTTTCTTT.

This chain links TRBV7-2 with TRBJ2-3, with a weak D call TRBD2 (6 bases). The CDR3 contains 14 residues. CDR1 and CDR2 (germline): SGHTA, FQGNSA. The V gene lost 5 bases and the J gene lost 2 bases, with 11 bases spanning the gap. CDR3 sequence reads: CASSRDSSTDTQYF. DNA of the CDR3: TGTGCCAGCAGCCGGGACTCGTCCACAGATACGCAGTATTTT.

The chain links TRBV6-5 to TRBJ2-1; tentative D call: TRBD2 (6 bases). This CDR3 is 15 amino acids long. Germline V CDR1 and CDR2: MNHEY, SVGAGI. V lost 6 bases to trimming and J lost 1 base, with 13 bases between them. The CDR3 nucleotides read TGTGCCAGCAGCCCCCCCCGGGGGTCCTACAATGAGCAGTTCTTC. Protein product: CASSPPRGSYNEQFF.

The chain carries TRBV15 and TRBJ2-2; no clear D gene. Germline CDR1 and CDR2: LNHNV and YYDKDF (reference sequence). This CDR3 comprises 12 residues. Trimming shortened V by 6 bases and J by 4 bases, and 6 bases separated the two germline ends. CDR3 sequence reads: CATRQFTGELFF. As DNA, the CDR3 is TGTGCCACCAGACAGTTCACCGGGGAGCTGTTTTTT.

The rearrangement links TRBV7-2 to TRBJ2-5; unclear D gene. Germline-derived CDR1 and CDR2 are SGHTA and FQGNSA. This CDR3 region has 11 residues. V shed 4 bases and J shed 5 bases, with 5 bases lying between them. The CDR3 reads CASSSPETQYF. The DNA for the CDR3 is TGTGCCAGCAGCTCTCCGGAGACCCAGTACTTC. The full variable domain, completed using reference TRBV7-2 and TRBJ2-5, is GAGVSQSPSNKVTEKGKDVELRCDPISGHTALYWYRQSLGQGLEFLIYFQGNSAPDKSGLPSDRFSAERTGGSVSTLTIQRTQQEDSAVYLCASSSPETQYFGPGTRLLVL.